Below, 13 T cell receptor beta chains from the same sample are listed, as sequenced in a study of monozygotic twins with inflammatory bowel disease (dated by TCRdb to about 2019). The library was generated by 5' RACE. Sequenced using an Illumina HiSeq 2500. TCRdb reprocessed the reads, reporting each CDR3 protein sequence once and no DNA. The sample's own table lists about 440,000 distinct CDR3 sequences. The ten largest clones represent roughly 2.3% of the sample. Sequenced: blood. All receptors derive from a human donor with ulcerative colitis or Crohn's disease, or a healthy co-twin of an affected twin (not recorded which).

This chain connects TRBV15 to TRBJ2-1; there is no DNA to check the TCRdb D call of TRBD1. Germline V CDR1 and CDR2: LNHNV, YYDKDF (reference sequence). CDR3 length: 21 amino acids. Here the CDR3 reads CATSTTLGRYSTQHSYNEQFF.

The CDR3 here is CSARISTDTQYF. This chain connects TRBV20-1 to TRBJ2-3. CDR1 and CDR2 from the germline V gene are DFQATT and SNEGSKA (reference sequence). The CDR3 is 12 amino acids.

The chain links TRBV18 to TRBJ1-1. The CDR3 loop spans 13 amino acids. Germline values: CDR1 KGHSH, CDR2 LQKENI. CDR3 sequence reads: CASSPRGLTEAFF.

V gene TRBV29-1 combines with J gene TRBJ1-1; TCRdb returns TRBD1, unconfirmable since there is no DNA. There are 14 residues in the CDR3. CDR1 is SQVTM, CDR2 ANQGSEA, per germline. This CDR3 is CSVQGTAWNTEAFF.

This chain uses TRBV9 with TRBJ2-5; the D gene TCRdb calls, TRBD2, cannot be checked with no DNA. There are 17 residues in the CDR3. The germline V gene has CDR1 SGDLS and CDR2 YYNGEE. CDR3 protein: CASSVSGLAGSEGTQYF.

This chain connects TRBV5-4 to TRBJ2-3; with no DNA, the TCRdb D assignment of TRBD1 cannot be verified. CDR3 length equals 17 residues. CDR1 and CDR2 from the germline V gene are SGHNT and YYREEE (reference sequence). CDR3 in amino acids: CASRRAGQGYGTDTQYF.

The genes are TRBV11-2 and TRBJ2-3. The CDR3 spans 15 residues. CDR1 is SGHAT, CDR2 FQNNGV, per germline. The CDR3 sequence is CASSMRLAGTDTQYF.

The CDR3 loop reads CASSFRTAGEEETQYF. The chain joins TRBV28 to TRBJ2-5; lacking DNA, the TRBD2 call made by TCRdb goes unchecked. The CDR3 sequence is 16 residues long. Germline CDR1 MDHEN, CDR2 SYDVKM.

The rearrangement uses TRBV30 and TRBJ2-1; TCRdb reports TRBD2, a call that lacks DNA to check it against. Germline CDR1 and CDR2: GTSNPN and SVGIG (reference sequence). The CDR3 spans 14 residues. Here the CDR3 reads CAWRGLAADNEQFF.

The genes are TRBV20-1 and TRBJ2-1; the TRBD2 assignment by TCRdb is unverifiable without DNA. This CDR3 has 18 amino acids. Germline V gene data show CDR1 as DFQATT and CDR2 as SNEGSKA (reference sequence). The CDR3 is CSARAPDELAGVVDEQFF.

The chain has TRBV10-3 and TRBJ2-5; no DNA is available, so the TRBD2 call from TCRdb remains unchecked. CDR3 size: 17 residues. Per the germline V gene, CDR1 is ENHRY and CDR2 is SYGVKD. CDR3 amino acids: CAISESGVAGIQETQYF.

V is TRBV10-3 and J is TRBJ1-6; TCRdb reports TRBD1, a call that lacks DNA to check it against. This CDR3 comprises 16 residues. CDR1 and CDR2 from the germline V gene are ENHRY and SYGVKD. The CDR3 protein is CAIRRGDSSYNSPLHF.

The gene calls are TRBV10-3 and TRBJ1-1; TCRdb's D call, TRBD1, is unchecked because there is no DNA. The germline gives CDR1 ENHRY, CDR2 SYGVKD. The CDR3 has 12 residues. The CDR3 is CAISDRDREAFF.